Shown below are 21 T cell receptor beta chains from a single sample sequenced in a study of T cell repertoires in cytomegalovirus infection. MiXCR, applied by TCRdb to the reads, yields one record per CDR3 protein. This sample carries approximately 250,000 distinct CDR3 sequences, approximately 8.3% of them seen once, and the ten largest clones take about 14%. The material sequenced was PBMCs. These receptors were taken from a human donor in good health (CMV status not recorded). Some clones in this sample may be carry-over from other donors' samples.

This clonotype appeared a few times. The chain combines TRBV30 with TRBJ2-7; D remains ambiguous. Germline values: CDR1 GTSNPN, CDR2 SVGIG (reference sequence). The CDR3 is made up of 11 amino acids. V shed 2 bases and J shed 6 bases, with 8 bases lying between them. The CDR3 loop is CAWSLGAEQYF. In DNA, the CDR3 is TGTGCCTGGAGTCTTGGCGCCGAGCAGTACTTC.

The table lists this clonotype with many counts. The chain has TRBV28 and TRBJ2-2, with D perhaps matching TRBD2 (7 bases). The CDR3 spans 15 residues. Trimming stripped 7 bases from V and 7 bases from J, with 19 bases between. The germline CDR1 and CDR2 sequences are MDHEN and SYDVKM. Written as DNA, the CDR3 is TGTGCCAGCACCGAAGGGGGGGCTGGTGGCGGGGAGCTGTTTTTT. Its translation: CASTEGGAGGGELFF.

In its sample, this clonotype was seen many times. The V gene is TRBV6-2 or TRBV6-3, the J gene TRBJ1-5; D is ambiguous. The CDR3 consists of 12 residues. V was trimmed by 0 bases and J by 7 bases, leaving 4 bases between them. Germline CDR1 MNHEY, CDR2 SVGEGT. CDR3 nucleotide sequence: TGTGCCAGCAGTTACTCCCACCAGCCCCAGCATTTT. As protein: CASSYSHQPQHF.

This clonotype was detected ten times or more. J is TRBJ2-6 and V is TRBV7-2; 12 nucleotides agree with TRBD1. Germline CDR1 SGHTA, CDR2 FQGNSA. The CDR3 is 19 amino acids. J gave up 2 bases and V 4 bases, and 9 bases lay outside the gene matches. The CDR3 is CASSSSLGQGAAGANVLTF. The CDR3, as DNA: TGTGCCAGCAGCTCGTCCCTGGGACAGGGGGCTGCTGGGGCCAACGTCCTGACTTTC.

This chain uses TRBV3-1 with TRBJ1-1; a possible D gene is TRBD1 (5 bases). This CDR3 has 14 amino acids. V gave up 6 bases and J gave up 2 bases, with 13 bases separating them. The germline V gene has CDR1 LGHDT and CDR2 YNNKEL (reference sequence). This CDR3 is CASRNRGVNTEAFF. CDR3 sequence (DNA): TGTGCCAGCAGAAACCGAGGGGTTAACACTGAAGCTTTCTTT.

This clonotype was seen many times. The chain uses TRBV7-2 and TRBJ2-7, with 7 bases matching TRBD2. Germline CDR1 and CDR2: SGHTA and FQGNSA. The CDR3 loop spans 16 amino acids. V lost 5 bases and J lost 0; bases outside the gene matches: 10. The CDR3 DNA follows: TGTGCCAGCAGCCAACGGGCTAGCGGACTCTCCTACGAGCAGTACTTC. Protein: CASSQRASGLSYEQYF. Full variable domain (missing parts from reference TRBV7-2 and TRBJ2-7): GAGVSQSPSNKVTEKGKDVELRCDPISGHTALYWYRQSLGQGLEFLIYFQGNSAPDKSGLPSDRFSAERTGGSVSTLTIQRTQQEDSAVYLCASSQRASGLSYEQYFGPGTRLTVT.

Ten or more counts support this clonotype. This chain's CDR3 is CASRTQGGQAEAFF. The DNA of the CDR3 is TGTGCCAGTAGAACCCAGGGAGGTCAGGCTGAAGCTTTCTTT. The chain has TRBV19 and TRBJ1-1, with a weak D call TRBD1 (5 bases). Germline V gives CDR1 LNHDA, CDR2 SQIVND (reference sequence). CDR3 size: 14 residues. The V gene lost 6 bases and the J gene lost 6 bases, with 17 bases spanning the gap.

There are a few counts of this clonotype. This chain uses TRBV11-2 with TRBJ2-2; possible D gene TRBD1, 6 bases. Germline-derived CDR1 and CDR2 are SGHAT and FQNNGV. V dropped 3 bases and J dropped 3 bases, with 14 bases sitting between them. This CDR3 has 16 amino acids. The CDR3 DNA reads TGTGCCAGCAGCTTCCGGGACATGAGTTACACCGGGGAGCTGTTTTTT. Encoded protein: CASSFRDMSYTGELFF. The variable domain in full, with the rest retrieved from reference TRBV11-2 and TRBJ2-2, is EAGVAQSPRYKIIEKRQSVAFWCNPISGHATLYWYQQILGQGPKLLIQFQNNGVVDDSQLPKDRFSAERLKGVDSTLKIQPAKLEDSAVYLCASSFRDMSYTGELFFGEGSRLTVL.

The V call is TRBV27, the J call TRBJ2-7; D not certain. This CDR3 has 14 amino acids. The ends were cut back, 0 bases at V and 0 bases at J, with 6 bases in the middle. The V gene's germline CDR1 is MNHEY and CDR2 SMNVEV (reference sequence). The CDR3 loop reads CASSLSRLSYEQYF. For the CDR3, the DNA is TGTGCCAGCAGTTTATCGAGGCTCTCCTACGAGCAGTACTTC.

At least ten counts were recorded for this clonotype. The V gene is TRBV7-8, the J gene TRBJ1-2; D gene ambiguous. Germline V CDR1 and CDR2: SGHVS, FQNEAQ. This CDR3 spans 14 amino acids. The germline V and J ends were trimmed by 2 bases and 4 bases, with 11 bases remaining between them. Here the CDR3 DNA reads TGTGCCAGCAGCTTACACCGGCAGATCTATGGCTACACCTTC. As protein: CASSLHRQIYGYTF.

This clonotype was seen ten or more times. The CDR3, as DNA: TGTGCCAGCAGCTTAGCATCGGCGGGAGGTATCACAGATACGCAGTATTTT. Encoded protein: CASSLASAGGITDTQYF. The J gene is TRBJ2-3, the V gene TRBV7-6, with 8 nucleotides matching TRBD2. CDR3 size: 17 residues. Per the germline V gene, CDR1 is SGHVS and CDR2 is FNYEAQ. The V and J ends lost 0 bases and 2 bases, in that order; junction bases with no gene match: 7.

Only a few counts were recorded for this clonotype. This chain links TRBV27 with TRBJ2-7; D unresolved. Germline assignment: CDR1 MNHEY and CDR2 SMNVEV (reference sequence). Trimming pared 4 bases from V and 4 bases from J, leaving 8 bases between. There are 12 residues in the CDR3. In nucleotides, the CDR3 is TGTGCCAGCAGTTACGACGGGTACGAGCAGTACTTC. Translating gives CASSYDGYEQYF.

This clonotype has a handful of counts. The gene calls are TRBV5-1 and TRBJ2-3; D perhaps matches TRBD2 (6 bases). The CDR3 is made up of 15 amino acids. Trimming took off 4 bases at V and 4 bases at J, with 16 bases between the two ends. Germline CDR1 is SGHRS and CDR2 is YFSETQ. In DNA form, the CDR3 reads TGCGCCAGCAGCGGGACGGGAGTCGTCGCAGATACGCAGTATTTT. Its protein product is CASSGTGVVADTQYF.

There are many counts of this clonotype. One end of the junction does not line up with germline, which may come from a read error. CDR3 nucleotide sequence: TGTGCCAGCAGTTTAGCGGGGGGGGGCGCCTACGAGCAGTACTTC. It encodes CASSLAGGGAYEQYF. J is TRBJ2-7 and V is TRBV7-2; TRBD2 matches 11 bases. This CDR3 is 15 amino acids long. Germline V gene lookup returns CDR1 SGHTA and CDR2 FQGNSA.

Only a few counts were recorded for this clonotype. The chain joins TRBV19 to TRBJ2-1, with TRBD2 matching 11 bases. This CDR3 has 17 residues. V was clipped by 8 bases and J by 3 bases; unmatched bases: 12. Germline CDR1 and CDR2: LNHDA and SQIVND (reference sequence). The DNA for the CDR3 is TGTGCCAGTTCCGAAGGGCGGGGACTAGCGGACTACAATGAGCAGTTCTTC. Protein: CASSEGRGLADYNEQFF. Complete variable domain (other parts from reference TRBV19 and TRBJ2-1): DGGITQSPKYLFRKEGQNVTLSCEQNLNHDAMYWYRQDPGQGLRLIYYSQIVNDFQKGDIAEGYSVSREKKESFPLTVTSAQKNPTAFYLCASSEGRGLADYNEQFFGPGTRLTVL.

J is TRBJ2-3 and V is TRBV13, with D unresolved. The length of the CDR3 is 13 residues. Looked up from germline, CDR1 is PRHDT and CDR2 is FYEKMQ (reference sequence). Trimming took 5 bases from V and 6 from J, leaving 12 bases between them. CDR3 protein: CASSRIGMDTQYF. The CDR3 nucleotides are TGTGCCAGCAGCCGAATTGGGATGGATACGCAGTATTTT.

The sample holds many counts of this clonotype. This chain links TRBV5-6 with TRBJ2-1, with 10 bases identical to TRBD2. Germline V gene sequence: CDR1 SGHDT, CDR2 YYEEEE. With V trimmed by 4 bases and J by 9 bases, 10 bases remained unmatched. CDR3 length: 15 amino acids. Here the CDR3 DNA reads TGTGCCAGCAGCGGGTGGCTAGCGGGAGTGGTTGAGCAGTTCTTC. It specifies CASSGWLAGVVEQFF.

The sample holds many counts of this clonotype. V gene TRBV7-2 combines with J gene TRBJ2-7; D might be TRBD2 (5 bases). Germline V gives CDR1 SGHTA, CDR2 FQGNSA. This CDR3 is built from 17 residues. Trimming cost V 1 base and J 4 bases, with 20 bases left between them. CDR3 nucleotide sequence: TGTGCCAGCAGCTTAGAAGGTCTGGGAGTCCGGCGATACGAGCAGTACTTC. Amino acids: CASSLEGLGVRRYEQYF.

This clonotype was seen more than once but under ten times. The rearrangement joins TRBV5-1 to TRBJ2-3; D is uncertain. This CDR3 is 14 amino acids long. Germline CDR1 reads SGHRS; CDR2 reads YFSETQ. Trimming stripped 2 bases from V and 1 base from J, with 8 bases between. CDR3 nucleotide sequence: TGCGCCAGCAGCTTATATGGAGGCACAGATACGCAGTATTTT. This translates into CASSLYGGTDTQYF. Filled out from reference TRBV5-1 and TRBJ2-3, the complete variable domain reads KAGVTQTPRYLIKTRGQQVTLSCSPISGHRSVSWYQQTPGQGLQFLFEYFSETQRNKGNFPGRFSGRQFSNSRSEMNVSTLELGDSALYLCASSLYGGTDTQYFGPGTRLTVL.

This clonotype was counted ten times or more. V gene TRBV7-8 combines with J gene TRBJ2-3; the match to TRBD2 covers 12 bases. CDR1 and CDR2 (germline): SGHVS, FQNEAQ. The junction had 19 bases not matched to a gene; V was cut back by 1 base and J by 2 bases. This CDR3 comprises 22 residues. The CDR3 bases are TGTGCCAGCAGCTTAGGGACGCGCCTGACTAGCGGGGGCCCCTTCCTCACAGATACGCAGTATTTT. This gives the protein CASSLGTRLTSGGPFLTDTQYF.

This chain connects TRBV20-1 to TRBJ1-1, with a possible D match to TRBD1 (5 bases). Looked up from germline, CDR1 is DFQATT and CDR2 is SNEGSKA (reference sequence). CDR3 length equals 14 residues. V lost 3 bases to trimming and J lost 2 bases, with 13 bases between them. CDR3: CSASPGTRNTEAFF. Here the CDR3 DNA reads TGCAGTGCTAGCCCAGGGACGCGAAACACTGAAGCTTTCTTT.